The rows below give T cell receptor beta chains drawn from one sample of a study of blood T cell repertoires in COVID-19. The data were produced by immunoSEQ multiplex PCR, yet TCRdb's version contains in-frame clones alone and is incomplete. The table records about 180,000 clones, roughly 85% of them present only once. What was sequenced was PBMCs or T cells enriched from blood (not recorded which). The receptors were sampled from a man aged 35 to 55 who had recovered from COVID-19. The CDR3 runs from the conserved cysteine through the conserved F or W. A D gene is named only where the DNA matches it firmly. Clone size is shown for a subset of rows, as once, few, many or a class of expanded clone.

size | J | V | D | CDR3 | DNA
NA | TRBJ1-2 | TRBV10-2 | TRBD1 | CASSESQGDGYTF | TGCGCCAGCAGTGAGTCTCAGGGGGATGGCTACACCTTC
NA | TRBJ2-3 | TRBV27 | NA | CASSLSAADTQYF | TGTGCCAGCAGTTTATCGGCGGCAGATACGCAGTATTTT
once | TRBJ2-7 | TRBV28 | NA | CASSPPLAQQYF | TGTGCCAGCAGTCCCCCGCTAGCGCAGCAGTACTTC
NA | TRBJ1-5 | TRBV10-3 | NA | CAISESAGPGDYSNQPQHF | TGTGCCATCAGTGAGTCGGCAGGGCCGGGAGACTATAGCAATCAGCCCCAGCATTTT
NA | TRBJ1-1 | TRBV9 | NA | CASSVASGAPFEAFF | TGTGCCAGCAGCGTAGCATCAGGTGCCCCCTTTGAAGCTTTCTTT
NA | TRBJ1-1 | TRBV6-5 | TRBD1 | CASSPDRVDTEAFF | TGTGCCAGCAGTCCGGACAGGGTTGACACTGAAGCTTTCTTT
NA | TRBJ1-1 | TRBV19 | TRBD1 | CASSIDRDRVEAFF | TGTGCCAGTAGTATAGATCGGGACAGAGTTGAAGCTTTCTTT
NA | TRBJ2-7 | TRBV13 | TRBD1 | CASSPPGTGSDEQYF | TGTGCCAGCAGCCCTCCCGGGACAGGGTCGGACGAGCAGTACTTC
NA | TRBJ2-5 | TRBV3-1/TRBV3-2 | NA | CASTYLREAQETQYF | TGTGCCAGCACCTACCTCAGGGAGGCGCAAGAGACCCAGTACTTC
NA | TRBJ2-7 | TRBV27 | TRBD1 | CASSFRDRGSEQYF | TGTGCCAGCAGTTTCCGGGACAGGGGGAGCGAGCAGTACTTC
NA | TRBJ1-6 | TRBV5-5 | TRBD1 | CASSLVGTGNYNSPLHF | TGTGCCAGCAGCTTGGTCGGGACAGGGAACTATAATTCACCCCTCCACTTT
NA | TRBJ2-3 | TRBV7-8 | NA | CASSTRWARGDTQYF | TGTGCCAGCAGCACCCGATGGGCCCGAGGGGATACGCAGTATTTT
NA | TRBJ1-2 | TRBV18 | TRBD1 | CASSGTGNYGYTF | TGTGCCAGCTCAGGGACAGGGAACTATGGCTACACCTTC
NA | TRBJ1-2 | TRBV27 | NA | CASTGLTGGYTF | TGTGCCAGTACGGGACTGACGGGGGGCTACACCTTC
NA | TRBJ2-2 | TRBV5-1 | TRBD1 | CASSPDRGGTGELFF | TGCGCCAGCAGCCCAGACAGGGGAGGCACCGGGGAGCTGTTTTTT
NA | TRBJ1-1 | TRBV25-1 | NA | CASGVGGRDTEAFF | TGTGCCAGCGGAGTGGGGGGTAGGGACACTGAAGCTTTCTTT
NA | TRBJ2-7 | TRBV29-1 | TRBD2 | CSVEGRAASGTYEQYF | TGCAGCGTTGAAGGACGGGCGGCTAGCGGTACCTACGAGCAGTACTTC
once | TRBJ2-7 | TRBV7-9 | NA | CASSLARAGGSYEQYF | TGTGCCAGCAGCTTAGCGCGGGCAGGGGGGTCCTACGAGCAGTACTTC
many | TRBJ2-1 | TRBV27 | NA | CASSHVDRNNEQFF | TGTGCCAGCAGCCATGTCGACAGAAACAATGAGCAGTTCTTC